This entry lists 17 T cell receptor beta chains sequenced from one sample in a study of T-cell memory formation after mild COVID-19. TCRdb passed the 5' RACE reads through MiXCR, listing each CDR3 protein once. This sample has roughly 310,000 distinct CDR3 sequences, with 15% to 20% found just once. Sequenced input: PBMCs or a T cell subset sorted from them (not recorded which). The origin of the receptors is a young man who had mild COVID-19 (a few samples of this study predate the infection). Cell type and time point are not known.

This clonotype has just a few counts. The chain couples TRBV19 to TRBJ2-5, with 9 bases matching TRBD2. The ends lost 1 base at V and 4 bases at J; junction bases unmatched: 7. The germline V gene encodes CDR1 LNHDA and CDR2 SQIVND (reference sequence). This CDR3 has 16 amino acids. The CDR3, as DNA: TGTGCCAGTAGTATAGGAGGTAGCGGGGGAGCAGAGACCCAGTACTTC. Its translation is CASSIGGSGGAETQYF.

The chain has TRBV29-1 and TRBJ1-3; possible D gene TRBD1, 6 bases. This CDR3 region has 14 residues. Per germline, CDR1 SQVTM and CDR2 ANQGSEA. The V gene lost 7 bases and the J gene lost 3 bases, with 16 bases spanning the gap. In DNA, the CDR3 is TGCAGCGCCGAGGGGGGCCAGGGTGGAAACACCATATATTTT. The encoded protein is CSAEGGQGGNTIYF. The full variable domain, with the rest looked up from reference TRBV29-1 and TRBJ1-3, is SAVISQKPSRDICQRGTSLTIQCQVDSQVTMMFWYRQQPGQSLTLIATANQGSEATYESGFVIDKFPISRPNLTFSTLTVSNMSPEDSSIYLCSAEGGQGGNTIYFGEGSWLTVV.

This clonotype appeared a few times. The rearrangement uses TRBV5-1 and TRBJ1-5; D gene uncertain. Trimming took off 0 bases at V and 7 bases at J, with 11 bases between the two ends. Germline lookup yields CDR1 SGHRS and CDR2 YFSETQ. The CDR3 runs 14 residues. CDR3 amino acids: CASSLGTFGQPQHF. In DNA, the CDR3 is TGCGCCAGCAGCTTGGGCACGTTCGGCCAGCCCCAGCATTTT.

This clonotype has more than one count but fewer than ten. This chain uses TRBV27 with TRBJ1-5; D gene uncertain. From germline, CDR1 is MNHEY and CDR2 SMNVEV (reference sequence). The CDR3 sequence is 13 residues long. V lost 5 bases, J lost 3 bases, and 8 bases lay in between. This CDR3 is CASSVTHNQPQHF. CDR3 bases: TGTGCCAGCAGTGTCACCCACAATCAGCCCCAGCATTTT.

This clonotype was observed at least ten times. The rearrangement joins TRBV6-2 or TRBV6-3 to TRBJ1-5, with TRBD1 as a possible D gene (5 bases). Trimming cost V 5 bases and J 9 bases, with 11 bases left between them. From germline, CDR1 is MNHEY and CDR2 SVGEGT. The CDR3 runs to 12 residues. The CDR3 coding sequence is TGTGCCAGCAGTGCAGGGTTGGGGCCCCAGCATTTT. Translating gives CASSAGLGPQHF.

This clonotype has just a few counts. The V call is TRBV18, the J call TRBJ2-5; D is ambiguous. CDR1 is KGHSH and CDR2 is LQKENI in the germline V gene. The CDR3 is 17 amino acids. The germline V and J ends were trimmed by 2 bases and 5 bases, with 21 bases remaining between them. The CDR3 loop is CASSPTSLGGLWETQYF. The CDR3 nucleotides are TGTGCCAGCTCACCAACCTCCCTTGGTGGCCTCTGGGAGACCCAGTACTTC. The entire variable domain, with the rest obtained from reference TRBV18 and TRBJ2-5, is as follows: NAGVMQNPRHLVRRRGQEARLRCSPMKGHSHVYWYRQLPEEGLKFMVYLQKENIIDESGMPKERFSAEFPKEGPSILRIQQVVRGDSAAYFCASSPTSLGGLWETQYFGPGTRLLVL.

This clonotype was observed a handful of times. The chain employs TRBV10-3 and TRBJ1-1; the D gene is possibly TRBD1 (5 bases). V lost 5 bases and J 5 bases, leaving 12 bases between the germline ends. Per the germline V gene, CDR1 is ENHRY and CDR2 is SYGVKD. The CDR3 covers 13 residues. The CDR3 DNA sequence: TGTGCCATCAGTCCCGGGGCCTCGACTGAAGCTTTCTTT. Amino acid sequence: CAISPGASTEAFF.

This clonotype was counted between two and nine times. CDR3 amino acids: CASSYSDITEAFF. The CDR3 DNA is TGTGCCAGCAGCTATTCGGATATTACTGAAGCTTTCTTT. The chain uses TRBV12-3 or TRBV12-4 and TRBJ1-1; unclear D gene. CDR3 size: 13 residues. V was shortened by 6 bases and J by 5 bases, with 13 bases between the two germline ends.

To note about this clonotype: Germline and junction disagree at one end, which may indicate a read error. The chain is built from TRBV12-3 or TRBV12-4 and TRBJ1-5; 8 nucleotides match TRBD1. There are 15 residues in the CDR3. CDR3 protein: CASSRGTGGNQPHHF. The DNA of the CDR3 is TGTGCCAGCAGTAGGGGGACAGGCGGCAATCAGCCCCATCATTTT.

This chain joins TRBV4-1 and TRBJ1-1; no firm D call. CDR3 length equals 15 residues. V was pared by 4 bases and J by 3 bases, with 15 bases between. Germline CDR1 is MGHRA and CDR2 is YSYEKL. This CDR3 is CASSRYEYGDTEAFF. The CDR3 DNA follows: TGCGCCAGCAGCCGTTACGAGTACGGTGACACTGAAGCTTTCTTT.

In its sample, this clonotype was seen a few times. The chain joins TRBV3-1 to TRBJ2-7; either TRBD1 or TRBD2 may fit D (5 bases each). There are 13 residues in the CDR3. V dropped 2 bases and J dropped 8 bases, with 13 bases sitting between them. Looked up from germline, CDR1 is LGHDT and CDR2 is YNNKEL (reference sequence). CDR3 sequence reads: CASSQFLGVQQYF. In DNA form, the CDR3 reads TGTGCCAGCAGCCAATTCCTGGGGGTTCAGCAGTACTTC.

The rearrangement joins TRBV7-9 to TRBJ1-2; D unresolved. CDR1 is SEHNR, CDR2 FQNEAQ, per germline (reference sequence). Trimming removed 0 bases from V and 1 base from J, with 12 bases in between. CDR3 size: 16 residues. CDR3 residues: CASSLAARASNYGYTF. The CDR3 region has the DNA TGTGCCAGCAGCTTAGCGGCAAGAGCTAGTAACTATGGCTACACCTTC.

This clonotype was seen just once. The CDR3 nucleotides read TGTGCCAGCAGCTTGGCGTCTAGGGAGACCCAGTACTTC. Its protein product is CASSLASRETQYF. The rearrangement links TRBV5-4 to TRBJ2-5; D unresolved. Germline V gene data show CDR1 as SGHNT and CDR2 as YYREEE (reference sequence). The CDR3 is 13 residues long. V shed 0 bases and J shed 5 bases, with 8 bases lying between them.

J is TRBJ2-3 and V is TRBV20-1, with 10 bases fitting TRBD2. This CDR3 contains 13 residues. Germline V CDR1 and CDR2: DFQATT, SNEGSKA (reference sequence). Unmatched junction bases numbered 2, after V lost 5 bases and J lost 3 bases. The CDR3 DNA is TGCAGTGCTCCTAGCGGGGGAACAGATACGCAGTATTTT. As protein: CSAPSGGTDTQYF.

The genes are TRBV6-5 and TRBJ1-2, with 11 nucleotides matching TRBD1. Germline V gives CDR1 MNHEY, CDR2 SVGAGI. V trimming: 0 bases; J trimming: 8 bases; junction bases outside the gene matches: 11. CDR3 length: 17 residues. CDR3 protein: CASSYSWTGGQEQGYTF. The DNA of the CDR3 is TGTGCCAGCAGTTACTCTTGGACAGGGGGCCAGGAGCAGGGCTACACCTTC.

This clonotype turned up a few times. The genes are TRBV5-6 and TRBJ2-7; tentatively, D is TRBD2 (5 bases). Germline CDR1 reads SGHDT; CDR2 reads YYEEEE. Trimming removed 2 bases from V and 2 bases from J, with 11 bases in between. The CDR3 length is 14 residues. The CDR3: CASSFPGVPYEQYV. DNA of the CDR3: TGTGCCAGCAGCTTCCCCGGGGTCCCCTACGAGCAGTACGTC.

The sample holds a few counts of this clonotype. The rearrangement joins TRBV29-1 to TRBJ2-2, with D hard to call. The V gene lost 6 bases and the J gene lost 6 bases, with 11 bases spanning the gap. This CDR3 has 12 amino acids. Germline CDR1 and CDR2: SQVTM and ANQGSEA. CDR3 protein: CSVRDGSGELFF. In DNA, the CDR3 is TGCAGCGTCCGAGATGGTTCCGGGGAGCTGTTTTTT.